A single sample gave rise to the 30 T cell receptor beta chains below, sequenced in a study of radiotherapy plus CTLA-4 blockade in lung cancer. Measured with immunoSEQ multiplex PCR; TCRdb has only the in-frame clones, and not every one. The sample lists about 85,000 clones, about 90% occurring once. Sequences were derived from peripheral blood, sampled from a patient treated with radiotherapy plus ipilimumab. These TCRs come from a human donor with non-small cell lung cancer who had a partial response to radiotherapy plus ipilimumab.

In its sample, this clone was seen once. The chain has TRBV28 and TRBJ2-7; 8 nucleotides agree with TRBD1. Looked up from germline, CDR1 is MDHEN and CDR2 is SYDVKM. The CDR3 covers 14 residues. V lost 6 bases, J lost 5 bases, and 9 bases stayed unmatched. As DNA, the CDR3 is TGTGCCAGCAGAAAGGACAGGGTCAGCGACGAGCAGTACGTC. Translated: CASRKDRVSDEQYV.

The chain employs TRBV5-4 and TRBJ1-2; perhaps TRBD1 as D (6 bases). Looked up from germline, CDR1 is SGHNT and CDR2 is YYREEE (reference sequence). Trimming pared 1 base from V and 6 bases from J, leaving 13 bases between. The CDR3 spans 14 residues. For the CDR3, the DNA is TGTGCCAGCAGCTTGCAGGGGCCCAATGATGGCTACACCTTC. Protein sequence: CASSLQGPNDGYTF.

The chain employs TRBV13 and TRBJ2-1, with 11 positions matching TRBD2. Germline CDR1 is PRHDT and CDR2 is FYEKMQ (reference sequence). CDR3 length equals 16 residues. V lost 1 base to trimming and J lost 8 bases; unmatched junction nucleotides: 7. CDR3 coding DNA: TGTGCCAGCAGCTTAGAACTAGCGGGAGTCGGAGATGAGCAGTTCTTC. Translation gives CASSLELAGVGDEQFF.

V is TRBV5-6 and J is TRBJ1-1; D ambiguous. V lost 3 bases to trimming and J lost 0 bases, with 6 bases between them. This CDR3 has 13 residues. Germline CDR1 is SGHDT and CDR2 is YYEEEE. CDR3 nucleotides: TGTGCCAGCAGCTGGAGCATGAACACTGAAGCTTTCTTT. Translated, it gives CASSWSMNTEAFF.

The rearrangement links TRBV27 to TRBJ2-4, with D perhaps TRBD2 (6 bases). V was trimmed by 3 bases and J by 0 bases, leaving 9 bases between them. Germline CDR1 is MNHEY and CDR2 is SMNVEV (reference sequence). The CDR3 contains 15 residues. CDR3 sequence reads: CASSFQGLAKNIQYF. The CDR3 bases are TGTGCCAGCAGTTTTCAGGGACTAGCCAAAAACATTCAGTACTTC.

The chain combines TRBV5-5 with TRBJ1-3, with 7 bases matching TRBD1. Germline V gene data show CDR1 as SGHKS and CDR2 as YYEKEE (reference sequence). The CDR3 runs to 15 residues. With V trimmed by 4 bases and J by 0 bases, 4 bases remained unmatched. The CDR3 loop is CASSKDRNSGNTIYF. CDR3 DNA: TGTGCCAGCAGCAAGGACAGGAACTCTGGAAACACCATATATTTT.

The chain combines TRBV6-5 with TRBJ2-7; 8 bases are shared with TRBD1. Germline lookup yields CDR1 MNHEY and CDR2 SVGAGI. Losses at the gene ends were 5 bases for V and 3 bases for J; bases not matched to a gene: 6. CDR3 length equals 14 residues. The chain's CDR3 is CASSMDRVYYEQYF. CDR3 DNA: TGTGCCAGCAGTATGGACAGGGTCTACTACGAGCAGTACTTC.

The genes are TRBV27 and TRBJ2-2, with a possible D match to TRBD2 (5 bases). The CDR3 contains 14 residues. Germline CDR1 MNHEY, CDR2 SMNVEV (reference sequence). V lost 7 bases to trimming and J lost 5 bases, with 14 bases between them. CDR3: CASTRSPGTGELFF. The DNA of the CDR3 is TGTGCCAGCACGAGGTCCCCGGGGACCGGGGAGCTGTTTTTT.

The chain carries TRBV9 and TRBJ2-5, with 7 bases lining up with TRBD2. The CDR3 runs to 15 residues. In germline, CDR1 is SGDLS, CDR2 YYNGEE. V lost 7 bases and J lost 5; bases outside the gene matches: 14. CDR3 coding DNA: TGTGCCAGCGGCCCTCGGGACTACTCGTTGGAGACCCAGTACTTC. The encoded protein is CASGPRDYSLETQYF.

This clone showed up just once. This rearrangement joins TRBV28 to TRBJ2-7, with D perhaps matching TRBD1 (5 bases). The V end lost 3 bases, the J end lost 4 bases, and 7 bases lay between the germline ends. Germline V gene sequence: CDR1 MDHEN, CDR2 SYDVKM. This CDR3 is built from 12 residues. The CDR3 loop reads CASSLQGYEQYF. CDR3 sequence (DNA): TGTGCCAGCAGTTTGCAGGGATACGAGCAGTACTTC.

V gene TRBV15 combines with J gene TRBJ1-4, with 8 bases fitting TRBD1. The CDR3 has 15 residues. CDR1 is LNHNV and CDR2 is YYDKDF in the germline V gene (reference sequence). The J segment lost 7 bases and the V segment lost 6 bases, leaving 10 bases of the junction unmatched. CDR3 coding DNA: TGTGCCACCAGGCGGATACAGGGGGTGGGTGAAAAACTGTTTTTT. The encoded protein is CATRRIQGVGEKLFF.

The rearrangement uses TRBV27 and TRBJ2-7; TRBD2 agrees at 13 bases. The CDR3 sequence is 17 residues long. After removal of 8 bases from V and 6 bases from J, the junction contained 16 bases not matched to a gene. Germline V gene lookup returns CDR1 MNHEY and CDR2 SMNVEV (reference sequence). CDR3 region: CASSKRPPTSGRFEQYV. CDR3 nucleotides: TGTGCCAGCTCTAAAAGGCCCCCGACTAGCGGGAGGTTCGAGCAGTACGTC.

The rearrangement links TRBV6-5 to TRBJ1-2; 9 bases map to TRBD1. With 8 bases clipped from V and 4 bases from J, the junction kept 8 bases outside the gene matches. This CDR3 region has 14 residues. The germline gives CDR1 MNHEY, CDR2 SVGAGI. The CDR3 spells CASPTGTGSYGYTF. Here the CDR3 DNA reads TGTGCCAGCCCAACCGGGACAGGGTCCTATGGCTACACCTTC.

This chain joins TRBV5-6 and TRBJ1-2, with TRBD1 identical over 10 bases. The J segment lost 4 bases and the V segment lost 4 bases, leaving 7 bases of the junction unmatched. The germline V gene has CDR1 SGHDT and CDR2 YYEEEE. CDR3 size: 15 residues. The CDR3 DNA is TGTGCCAGCAGCAGTGACAGGGGGCGGGGCTATGGCTACACCTTC. Amino acid sequence: CASSSDRGRGYGYTF.

This chain links TRBV30 with TRBJ2-5, with TRBD2 matching 10 bases. The J call may be mistaken, given a closer DNA end match to TRBJ2-7. CDR1 GTSNPN and CDR2 SVGIG come from the germline V gene (reference sequence). The CDR3 length is 16 residues. The CDR3 region is CAWSARWGLAFDEQYF. CDR3 in DNA: TGTGCCTGGAGTGCCCGGTGGGGACTAGCGTTCGACGAGCAGTACTTC.

The J gene is TRBJ2-3, the V gene TRBV9; 7 nucleotides line up with TRBD2. Germline V gene lookup returns CDR1 SGDLS and CDR2 YYNGEE. Losses at the gene ends were 4 bases for V and 3 bases for J; bases not matched to a gene: 11. The CDR3 runs 16 residues. The CDR3 region is CASSLLAGVVTDTQYF. Written as DNA, the CDR3 is TGTGCCAGCAGCCTCTTGGCGGGAGTGGTGACAGATACGCAGTATTTT.

The gene calls are TRBV21-1 and TRBJ1-1. TRBV21-1 is classified as a pseudogene. This CDR3 is 20 amino acids long. CDR3 protein: CASSTTRARGRGNMNTEAFF. DNA of the CDR3: TGTGCCAGCAGCACGACCAGGGCTCGGGGGAGAGGTAACATGAACACTGAAGCTTTCTTT.

The genes are TRBV6-5 and TRBJ2-7; 7 nucleotides agree with TRBD2. With V trimmed by 2 bases and J by 4 bases, 8 bases remained unmatched. CDR1 is MNHEY and CDR2 is SVGAGI in the germline V gene. This CDR3 has 15 residues. CDR3 region: CASSYRGGSTYEQYF. The CDR3 DNA reads TGTGCCAGCAGTTACCGGGGCGGGAGTACGTACGAGCAGTACTTC.

This clone was picked up one time. The CDR3 DNA reads as TGTGCCACCAGCAGAGAGCCGAGACAGAACACTGAAGCTTTCTTT. This gives the protein CATSREPRQNTEAFF. The V gene is TRBV15, the J gene TRBJ1-1; D is undetermined. Trimming cost V 0 bases and J 1 base, with 9 bases left between them. Germline values: CDR1 LNHNV, CDR2 YYDKDF (reference sequence). The CDR3 is made up of 15 amino acids.

The chain links TRBV19 to TRBJ2-3, with D tentatively TRBD1 (7 bases). The germline V and J ends were trimmed by 5 bases and 0 bases, with 18 bases remaining between them. This CDR3 spans 17 amino acids. CDR1 is LNHDA and CDR2 is SQIVND in the germline V gene (reference sequence). The CDR3 DNA follows: TGTGCCAGTAGTTCCCGCAGGGGGGTAGGCAGCACAGATACGCAGTATTTT. Protein sequence: CASSSRRGVGSTDTQYF.

The gene calls are TRBV6-5 and TRBJ1-2, with D maybe TRBD1 (6 bases). V was shortened by 5 bases and J by 4 bases, with 14 bases between the two germline ends. The CDR3 spans 14 residues. Germline V gene lookup returns CDR1 MNHEY and CDR2 SVGAGI. CDR3 residues: CASSEGGAGYGYTF. Written as DNA, the CDR3 is TGTGCCAGCAGTGAAGGGGGGGCTGGCTATGGCTACACCTTC.

The chain carries TRBV5-1 and TRBJ2-2; D perhaps matches TRBD1 (6 bases). CDR3 length equals 12 residues. The germline V gene encodes CDR1 SGHRS and CDR2 YFSETQ. The V gene lost 3 bases and the J gene lost 6 bases, with 6 bases spanning the gap. The CDR3 region has the DNA TGCGCCAGCAGCTACAGGGCCGGGGAGCTGTTTTTT. It specifies CASSYRAGELFF.

The J gene is TRBJ2-3, the V gene TRBV5-1, with 12 positions matching TRBD2. CDR1 is SGHRS, CDR2 YFSETQ, per germline. The CDR3 spans 16 residues. The trim removed 4 bases at V and 2 bases at J, leaving 5 bases unmatched. The CDR3 DNA is TGCGCCAGCAGCGCCGGACTAGCGGGGACCACAGATACGCAGTATTTT. It is translated as CASSAGLAGTTDTQYF.

The V gene is TRBV9, the J gene TRBJ2-5; D uncertain. Germline V gene data show CDR1 as SGDLS and CDR2 as YYNGEE. The CDR3 has 13 amino acids. The V end lost 2 bases, the J end lost 2 bases, and 7 bases lay between the germline ends. The CDR3 loop reads CASSVGPQETQYF. CDR3 sequence (DNA): TGTGCCAGCAGCGTTGGGCCACAAGAGACCCAGTACTTC.

This rearrangement joins TRBV6-5 to TRBJ1-2, with a tentative D call TRBD1 (5 bases). Trimming shortened V by 4 bases and J by 5 bases, and 8 bases separated the two germline ends. The CDR3 totals 12 residues. Germline lookup yields CDR1 MNHEY and CDR2 SVGAGI. CDR3 in amino acids: CASSSGLYGYTF. The CDR3 DNA reads as TGTGCCAGCAGTTCAGGGTTATATGGCTACACCTTC.

The chain links TRBV28 to TRBJ2-4, with TRBD2 matching over 9 bases. Germline lookup yields CDR1 MDHEN and CDR2 SYDVKM. J was trimmed by 1 base and V by 3 bases; bases with no gene match: 16. This CDR3 contains 20 residues. As DNA, the CDR3 is TGTGCCAGCAGTTTGTTCCTGAGTAGCGGGAGCATAAGTGCCAAAAACATTCAGTACTTC. Its protein is CASSLFLSSGSISAKNIQYF.

The V gene is TRBV19, the J gene TRBJ2-3; 15 nucleotides align to TRBD2. This CDR3 is built from 17 residues. Unmatched junction bases numbered 5, after V lost 2 bases and J lost 5 bases. Germline assignment: CDR1 LNHDA and CDR2 SQIVND (reference sequence). CDR3 sequence reads: CASSITGTSGRKDTQYF. DNA of the CDR3: TGTGCCAGTAGTATAACCGGGACTAGCGGGAGGAAAGATACGCAGTATTTT. Full variable domain (rest looked up from reference TRBV19 and TRBJ2-3): DGGITQSPKYLFRKEGQNVTLSCEQNLNHDAMYWYRQDPGQGLRLIYYSQIVNDFQKGDIAEGYSVSREKKESFPLTVTSAQKNPTAFYLCASSITGTSGRKDTQYFGPGTRLTVL.

The chain links TRBV7-9 to TRBJ1-4, with TRBD1 identical over 9 bases. Trimming cost V 5 bases and J 7 bases; bases outside gene matches: 5. This CDR3 is 14 amino acids long. Germline loops: CDR1 SEHNR, CDR2 FQNEAQ (reference sequence). The CDR3 sequence is CASSTQGAGEKLFF. As DNA, the CDR3 is TGTGCCAGCAGCACACAGGGGGCTGGTGAAAAACTGTTTTTT.

The genes are TRBV7-6 and TRBJ2-7; 8 positions match TRBD2. Germline V gene lookup returns CDR1 SGHVS and CDR2 FNYEAQ. V gave up 4 bases and J gave up 2 bases; unmatched junction bases: 10. This CDR3 has 16 residues. For the CDR3, the DNA is TGTGCCAGCAGCTCCCCCACGACTAGCGCACCCTACGAGCAGTACTTC. Translated: CASSSPTTSAPYEQYF.

The chain uses TRBV6-6 and TRBJ2-1; TRBD1 might be the D (5 bases). The V gene's germline CDR1 is MNHNY and CDR2 SVGAGI (reference sequence). V was trimmed by 6 bases and J by 5 bases, leaving 8 bases between them. The CDR3 consists of 12 residues. CDR3 sequence reads: CASSPRDNEQFF. The DNA of the CDR3 is TGTGCCAGCAGCCCCAGGGACAATGAGCAGTTCTTC.